This T cell receptor (beta chain) was observed in a study of beta chain features in type 1 diabetes. Isolated RNA was reverse transcribed in full, so expressed TCRB transcripts were sequenced. The assay was immunoSEQ multiplex PCR, and TCRdb's table has in-frame clones only and misses some. The sample includes roughly 240,000 clones, around 68% of them seen just once. The CDR3 loop spans 12 amino acids. Per germline, CDR1 SGHDN and CDR2 FVKESK. The V end was cut by 4 bases, the J end by 12 bases, with 13 bases between. The rearrangement links TRBV14 to TRBJ2-1; D is perhaps TRBD1 (7 bases). Input material: naive CD4+ T cells from blood. This sequence originates from a young man in good health. DNA for the CDR3: TGTGCCAGCAGCCCCGACCAGGGGGGGCAGTTCTTC. This sequence encodes CASSPDQGGQFF.